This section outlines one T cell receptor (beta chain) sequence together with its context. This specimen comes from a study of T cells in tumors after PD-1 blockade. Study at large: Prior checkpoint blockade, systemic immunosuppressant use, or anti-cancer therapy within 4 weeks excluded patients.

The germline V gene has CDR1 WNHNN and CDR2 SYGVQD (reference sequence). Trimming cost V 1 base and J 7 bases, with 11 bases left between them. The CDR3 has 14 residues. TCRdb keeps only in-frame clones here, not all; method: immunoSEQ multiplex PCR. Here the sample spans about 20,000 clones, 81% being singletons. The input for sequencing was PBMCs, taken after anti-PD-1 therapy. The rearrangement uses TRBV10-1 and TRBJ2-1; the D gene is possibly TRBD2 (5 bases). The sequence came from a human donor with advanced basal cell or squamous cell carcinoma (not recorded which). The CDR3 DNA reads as TGCGCCAGCAGTGAGTTGTTCCCGGGGAATGAGCAGTTCTTC. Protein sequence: CASSELFPGNEQFF.